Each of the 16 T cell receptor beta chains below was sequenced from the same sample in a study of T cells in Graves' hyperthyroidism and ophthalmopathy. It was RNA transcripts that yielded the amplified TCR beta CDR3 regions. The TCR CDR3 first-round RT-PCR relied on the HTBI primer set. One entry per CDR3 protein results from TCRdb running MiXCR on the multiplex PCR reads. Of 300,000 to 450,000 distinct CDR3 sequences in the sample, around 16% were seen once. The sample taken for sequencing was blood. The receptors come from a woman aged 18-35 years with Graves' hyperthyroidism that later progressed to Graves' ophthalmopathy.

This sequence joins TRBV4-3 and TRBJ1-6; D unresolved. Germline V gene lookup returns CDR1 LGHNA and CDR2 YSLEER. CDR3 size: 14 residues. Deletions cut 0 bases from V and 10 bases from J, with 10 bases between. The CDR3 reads CASSQEIRESPLHF. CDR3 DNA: TGCGCCAGCAGCCAAGAAATTAGGGAGTCACCCCTCCACTTT.

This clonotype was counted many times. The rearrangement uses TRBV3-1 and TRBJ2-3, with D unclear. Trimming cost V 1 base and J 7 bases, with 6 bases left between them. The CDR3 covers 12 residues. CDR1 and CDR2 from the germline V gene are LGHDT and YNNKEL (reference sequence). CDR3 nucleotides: TGTGCCAGCAGCCAAGTGCGGAATACGCAGTATTTT. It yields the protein CASSQVRNTQYF.

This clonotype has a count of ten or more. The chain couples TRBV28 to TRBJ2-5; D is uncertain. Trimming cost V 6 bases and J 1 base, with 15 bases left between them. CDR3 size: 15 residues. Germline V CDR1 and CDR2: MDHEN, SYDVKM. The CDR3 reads CASSPVDGVQETQYF. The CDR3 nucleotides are TGTGCCAGCAGCCCGGTTGACGGAGTCCAAGAGACCCAGTACTTC. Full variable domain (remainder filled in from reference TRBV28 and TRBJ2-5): DVKVTQSSRYLVKRTGEKVFLECVQDMDHENMFWYRQDPGLGLRLIYFSYDVKMKEKGDIPEGYSVSREKKERFSLILESASTNQTSMYLCASSPVDGVQETQYFGPGTRLLVL.

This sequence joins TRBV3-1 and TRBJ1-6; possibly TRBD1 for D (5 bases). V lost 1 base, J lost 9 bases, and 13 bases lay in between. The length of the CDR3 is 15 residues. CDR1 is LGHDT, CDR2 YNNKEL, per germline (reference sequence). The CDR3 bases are TGTGCCAGCAGCCAAGCCACGGGGAGGGGTTCACCCCTCCACTTT. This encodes CASSQATGRGSPLHF.

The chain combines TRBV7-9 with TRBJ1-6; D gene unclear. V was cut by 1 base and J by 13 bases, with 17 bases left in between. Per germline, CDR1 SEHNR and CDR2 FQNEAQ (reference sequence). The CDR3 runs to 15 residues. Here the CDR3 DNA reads TGTGCCAGCAGCTTAGGGAGGACGGCCCCGGGGCCCCTCCACTTT. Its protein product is CASSLGRTAPGPLHF.

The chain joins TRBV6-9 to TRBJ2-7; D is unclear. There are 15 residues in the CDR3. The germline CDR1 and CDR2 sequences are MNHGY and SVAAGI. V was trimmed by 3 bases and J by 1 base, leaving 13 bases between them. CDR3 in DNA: TGTGCCAGCAGTTACGAGATTACCCATTCCTACGAGCAGTACTTC. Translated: CASSYEITHSYEQYF.

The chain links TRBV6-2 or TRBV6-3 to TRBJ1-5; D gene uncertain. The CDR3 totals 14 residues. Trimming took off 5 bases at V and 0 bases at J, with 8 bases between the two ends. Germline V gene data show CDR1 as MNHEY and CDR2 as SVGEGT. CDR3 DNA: TGTGCCAGCAGTCGGGCTAATAGCAATCAGCCCCAGCATTTT. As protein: CASSRANSNQPQHF.

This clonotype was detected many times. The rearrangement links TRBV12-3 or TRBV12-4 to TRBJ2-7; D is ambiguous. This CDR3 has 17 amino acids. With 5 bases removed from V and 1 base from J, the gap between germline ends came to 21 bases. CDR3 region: CASSQFRVTGRSYEQYF. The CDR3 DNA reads TGTGCCAGCAGTCAATTCCGAGTTACGGGTCGGTCCTACGAGCAGTACTTC.

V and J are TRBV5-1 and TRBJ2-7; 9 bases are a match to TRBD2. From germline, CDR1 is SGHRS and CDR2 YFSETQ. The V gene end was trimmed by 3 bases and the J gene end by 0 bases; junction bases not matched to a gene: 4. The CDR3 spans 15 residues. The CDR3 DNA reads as TGCGCCAGCAGCTACCTGGGACTAGCCTCCTACGAGCAGTACTTC. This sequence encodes CASSYLGLASYEQYF.

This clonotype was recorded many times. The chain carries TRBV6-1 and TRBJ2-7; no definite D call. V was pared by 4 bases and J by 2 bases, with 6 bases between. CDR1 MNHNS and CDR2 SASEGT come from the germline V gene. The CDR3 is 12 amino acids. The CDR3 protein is CASSVSTYEQYF. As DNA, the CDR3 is TGTGCCAGCAGTGTATCTACCTACGAGCAGTACTTC.

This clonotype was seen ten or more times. The CDR3 here is CATSDLGASLPYEAFF. The CDR3 bases are TGTGCCACCAGTGATCTAGGGGCGTCCCTACCTTATGAAGCTTTCTTT. The chain joins TRBV24-1 to TRBJ1-1; D might be TRBD1 (5 bases). Trimming pared 3 bases from V and 7 bases from J, leaving 20 bases between. This CDR3 has 16 amino acids. Germline CDR1 is KGHDR and CDR2 is SFDVKD.

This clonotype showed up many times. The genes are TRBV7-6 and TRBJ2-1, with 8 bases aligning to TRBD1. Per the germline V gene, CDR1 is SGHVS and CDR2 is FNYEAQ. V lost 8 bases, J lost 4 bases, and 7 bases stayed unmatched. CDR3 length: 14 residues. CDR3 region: CASGRQGLYNEQFF. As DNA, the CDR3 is TGTGCCAGCGGGAGACAGGGGCTTTACAATGAGCAGTTCTTC. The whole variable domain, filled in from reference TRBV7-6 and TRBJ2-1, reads GAGVSQSPRYKVTKRGQDVALRCDPISGHVSLYWYRQALGQGPEFLTYFNYEAQQDKSGLPNDRFSAERPEGSISTLTIQRTEQRDSAMYRCASGRQGLYNEQFFGPGTRLTVL.

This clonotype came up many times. DNA of the CDR3: TGTGCCAGCAGCTCCGGGACTAGGGAAGAGACCCAGTACTTC. Translated: CASSSGTREETQYF. The chain employs TRBV5-6 and TRBJ2-5; 8 positions match TRBD2. V lost 3 bases to trimming and J lost 3 bases; unmatched junction nucleotides: 4. The CDR3 sequence is 14 residues long. Germline CDR1 reads SGHDT; CDR2 reads YYEEEE. Drawing the rest from reference TRBV5-6 and TRBJ2-5, the complete variable domain is DAGVTQSPTHLIKTRGQQVTLRCSPKSGHDTVSWYQQALGQGPQFIFQYYEEEERQRGNFPDRFSGHQFPNYSSELNVNALLLGDSALYLCASSSGTREETQYFGPGTRLLVL.

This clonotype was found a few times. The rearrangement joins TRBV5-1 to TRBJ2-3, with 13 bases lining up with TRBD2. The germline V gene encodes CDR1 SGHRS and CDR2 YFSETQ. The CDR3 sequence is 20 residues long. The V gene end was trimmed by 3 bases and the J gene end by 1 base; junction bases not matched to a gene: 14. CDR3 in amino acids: CASSWGLLAGGPKGTDTQYF. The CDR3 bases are TGCGCCAGCAGCTGGGGCCTACTAGCGGGAGGGCCGAAGGGCACAGATACGCAGTATTTT.

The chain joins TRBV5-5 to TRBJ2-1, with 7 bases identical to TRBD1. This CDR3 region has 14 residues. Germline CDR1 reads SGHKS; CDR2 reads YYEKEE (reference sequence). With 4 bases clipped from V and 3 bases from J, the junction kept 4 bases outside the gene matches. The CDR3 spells CASSTWDSYNEQFF. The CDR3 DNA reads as TGTGCCAGCAGCACGTGGGACAGCTACAATGAGCAGTTCTTC.

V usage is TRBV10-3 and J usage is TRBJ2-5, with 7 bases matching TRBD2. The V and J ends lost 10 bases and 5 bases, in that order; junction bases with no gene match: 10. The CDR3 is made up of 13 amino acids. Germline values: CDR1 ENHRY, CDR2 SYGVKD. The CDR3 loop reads CATWGAGAETQYF. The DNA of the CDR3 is TGTGCCACCTGGGGTGCGGGAGCGGAGACCCAGTACTTC.